These 2 T cell receptor beta chains share one sample of origin, sequenced in a study of CD8+ T cells in alopecia areata. As for treatment: oral pan-JAK inhibitor, 5-10 mg twice daily. Sequencing templates came from extracted RNA that was reverse transcribed into cDNA. This table comes from immunoSEQ multiplex PCR, and its TCRdb copy is limited to in-frame clones, with some not included. The table lists some 120,000 clones, about 60% of them singletons. The sequences come from CD8+ T cells sorted from blood, collected at week 24, from a patient treated with tofacitinib. Source of these receptors: a human donor with alopecia areata.

The chain has TRBV9 and TRBJ2-1; TRBD2 matches at 12 bases. The V segment lost 3 bases and the J segment 0 bases; nucleotides outside the gene matches: 13. This CDR3 comprises 20 residues. Germline CDR1 reads SGDLS; CDR2 reads YYNGEE. CDR3 loop: CASSDARGTSGPSSYNEQFF. The CDR3 nucleotides are TGTGCCAGCAGCGACGCTCGGGGGACTAGCGGGCCGAGCTCCTACAATGAGCAGTTCTTC.

The rearrangement joins TRBV13 to TRBJ2-7; D remains ambiguous. The CDR3 runs 14 residues. The V end lost 5 bases, the J end lost 5 bases, and 16 bases lay between the germline ends. Germline V gives CDR1 PRHDT, CDR2 FYEKMQ (reference sequence). CDR3 in DNA: TGTGCCAGCAGCCCACCTAATGGGGTTGACGAGCAGTACTTC. It encodes CASSPPNGVDEQYF.